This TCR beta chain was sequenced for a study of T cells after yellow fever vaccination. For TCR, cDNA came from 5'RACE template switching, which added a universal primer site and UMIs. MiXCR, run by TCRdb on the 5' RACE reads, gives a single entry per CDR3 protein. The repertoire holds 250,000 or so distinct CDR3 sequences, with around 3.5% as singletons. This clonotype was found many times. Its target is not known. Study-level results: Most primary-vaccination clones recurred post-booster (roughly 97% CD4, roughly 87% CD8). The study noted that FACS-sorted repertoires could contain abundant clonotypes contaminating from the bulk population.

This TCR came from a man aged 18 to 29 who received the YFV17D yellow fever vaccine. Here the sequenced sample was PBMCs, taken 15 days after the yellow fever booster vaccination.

The CDR3 region has the DNA TGCGCCAGCAGCTTGAGAGATAACTATGGCTACACCTTC. It yields the protein CASSLRDNYGYTF. This sequence joins TRBV5-1 and TRBJ1-2, with D uncertain. V was clipped by 1 base and J by 1 base, with 5 bases between them. The CDR3 runs to 13 residues. The germline gives CDR1 SGHRS, CDR2 YFSETQ.